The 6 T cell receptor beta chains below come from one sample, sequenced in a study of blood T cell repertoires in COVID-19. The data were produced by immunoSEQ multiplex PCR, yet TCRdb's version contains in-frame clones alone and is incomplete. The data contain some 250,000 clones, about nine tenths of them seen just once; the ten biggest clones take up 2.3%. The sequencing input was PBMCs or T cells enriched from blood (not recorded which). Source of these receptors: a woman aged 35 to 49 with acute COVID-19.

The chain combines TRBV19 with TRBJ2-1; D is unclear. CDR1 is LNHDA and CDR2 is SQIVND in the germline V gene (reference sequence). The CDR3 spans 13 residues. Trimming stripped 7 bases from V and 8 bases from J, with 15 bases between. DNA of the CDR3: TGTGCCAGTAAGTTTAACGGAGTCGATGAGCAGTTCTTC. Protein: CASKFNGVDEQFF.

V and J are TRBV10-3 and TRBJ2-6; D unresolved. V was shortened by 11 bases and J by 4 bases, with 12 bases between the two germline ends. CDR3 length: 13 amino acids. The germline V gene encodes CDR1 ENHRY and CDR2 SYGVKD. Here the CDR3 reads CAARIGGANVLTF. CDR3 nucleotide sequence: TGTGCCGCCAGGATTGGGGGGGCCAACGTCCTGACTTTC.

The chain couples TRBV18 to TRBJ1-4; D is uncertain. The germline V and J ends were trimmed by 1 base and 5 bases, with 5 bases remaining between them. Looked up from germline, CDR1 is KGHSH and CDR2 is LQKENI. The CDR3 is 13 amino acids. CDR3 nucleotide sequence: TGTGCCAGCTCACCACTTAGCAATGAAAAACTGTTTTTT. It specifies CASSPLSNEKLFF.

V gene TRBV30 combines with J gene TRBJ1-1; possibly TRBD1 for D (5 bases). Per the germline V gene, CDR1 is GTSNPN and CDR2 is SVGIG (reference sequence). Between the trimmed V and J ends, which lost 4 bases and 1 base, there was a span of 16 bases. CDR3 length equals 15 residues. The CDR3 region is CAWKKVNRRNTEAFF. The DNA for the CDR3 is TGTGCCTGGAAAAAGGTGAACAGGAGGAACACTGAAGCTTTCTTT.

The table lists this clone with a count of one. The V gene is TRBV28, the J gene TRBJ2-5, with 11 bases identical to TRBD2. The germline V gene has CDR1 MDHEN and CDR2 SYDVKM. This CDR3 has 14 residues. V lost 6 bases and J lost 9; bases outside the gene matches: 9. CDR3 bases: TGTGCCAGCAGCTTAACTAGCGGGGGTAAGCCCCAGTACTTC. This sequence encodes CASSLTSGGKPQYF.

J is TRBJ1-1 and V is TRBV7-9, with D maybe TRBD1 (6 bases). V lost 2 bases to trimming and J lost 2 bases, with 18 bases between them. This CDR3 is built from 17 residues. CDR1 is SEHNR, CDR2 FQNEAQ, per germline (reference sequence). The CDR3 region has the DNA TGTGCCAGCAGCTTAAGTTCGCGGGGGGGCCGAAACACTGAAGCTTTCTTT. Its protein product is CASSLSSRGGRNTEAFF.